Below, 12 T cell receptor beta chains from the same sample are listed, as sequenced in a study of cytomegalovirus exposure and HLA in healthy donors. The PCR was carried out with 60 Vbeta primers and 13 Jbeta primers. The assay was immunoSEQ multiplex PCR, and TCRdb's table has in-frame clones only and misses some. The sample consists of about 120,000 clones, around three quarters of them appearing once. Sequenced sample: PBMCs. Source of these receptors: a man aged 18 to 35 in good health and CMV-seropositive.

The CDR3 DNA is TGTGCCATCAGTCCGGGGGGCCACTCGTTGTCTGCCCAGCATTTT. Residues: CAISPGGHSLSAQHF. The gene calls are TRBV10-3 and TRBJ1-5, with a possible D match to TRBD1 (6 bases). CDR3 length: 15 residues. Trimming pared 5 bases from V and 11 bases from J, leaving 22 bases between. Germline V gene data show CDR1 as ENHRY and CDR2 as SYGVKD.

CDR3 sequence: CASNLGGYYGYTF. In DNA, the CDR3 is TGTGCCAGCAATTTAGGGGGCTACTATGGCTACACCTTC. The genes are TRBV6-1 and TRBJ1-2; TRBD1 matches 7 bases. The CDR3 consists of 13 residues. V shed 7 bases, J shed 3 bases, and the junction held 5 bases outside the gene matches. The germline gives CDR1 MNHNS, CDR2 SASEGT.

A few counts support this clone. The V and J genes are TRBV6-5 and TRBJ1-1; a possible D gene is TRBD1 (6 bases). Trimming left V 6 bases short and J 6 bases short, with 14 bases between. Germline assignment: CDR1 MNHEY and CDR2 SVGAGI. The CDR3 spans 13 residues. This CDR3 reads CASSHREYAEAFF. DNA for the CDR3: TGTGCCAGCAGCCACAGGGAGTACGCTGAAGCTTTCTTT.

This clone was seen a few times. CDR3 sequence reads: CASSPTRGENTEAFF. DNA for the CDR3: TGTGCCAGCAGCCCCACGCGGGGTGAGAACACTGAAGCTTTCTTT. V and J are TRBV7-9 and TRBJ1-1, with D unresolved. The V end lost 5 bases, the J end lost 1 base, and 14 bases lay between the germline ends. This CDR3 is built from 15 residues. Germline CDR1 SEHNR, CDR2 FQNEAQ (reference sequence). The entire variable domain, with the rest obtained from reference TRBV7-9 and TRBJ1-1, is as follows: DTGVSQNPRHKITKRGQNVTFRCDPISEHNRLYWYRQTLGQGPEFLTYFQNEAQLEKSRLLSDRFSAERPKGSFSTLEIQRTEQGDSAMYLCASSPTRGENTEAFFGQGTRLTVV.

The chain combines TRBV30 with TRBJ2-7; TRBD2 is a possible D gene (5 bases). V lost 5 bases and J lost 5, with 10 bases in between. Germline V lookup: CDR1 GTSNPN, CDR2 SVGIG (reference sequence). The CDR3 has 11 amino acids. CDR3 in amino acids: CAWSGGNEQYF. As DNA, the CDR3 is TGTGCCTGGTCCGGAGGTAACGAGCAGTACTTC.

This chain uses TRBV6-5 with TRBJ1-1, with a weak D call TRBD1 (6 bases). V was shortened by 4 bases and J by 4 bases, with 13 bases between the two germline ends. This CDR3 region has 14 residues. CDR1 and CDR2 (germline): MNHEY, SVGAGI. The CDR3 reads CASSSSTGITEAFF. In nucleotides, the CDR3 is TGTGCCAGCAGTTCGAGCACAGGGATCACTGAAGCTTTCTTT.

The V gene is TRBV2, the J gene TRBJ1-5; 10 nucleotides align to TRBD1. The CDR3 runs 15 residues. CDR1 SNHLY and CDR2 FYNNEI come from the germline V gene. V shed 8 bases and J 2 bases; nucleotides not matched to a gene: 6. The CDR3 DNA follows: TGTGCCAGCGAGTTCGGACAGGGGGGCAATCAGCCCCAGCATTTT. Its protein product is CASEFGQGGNQPQHF.

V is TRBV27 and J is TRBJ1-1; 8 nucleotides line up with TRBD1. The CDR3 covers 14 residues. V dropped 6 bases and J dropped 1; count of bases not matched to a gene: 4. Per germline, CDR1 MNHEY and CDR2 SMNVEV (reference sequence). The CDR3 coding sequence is TGTGCCAGCAGCGACAGGGGTGGGAACACTGAAGCTTTCTTT. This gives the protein CASSDRGGNTEAFF.

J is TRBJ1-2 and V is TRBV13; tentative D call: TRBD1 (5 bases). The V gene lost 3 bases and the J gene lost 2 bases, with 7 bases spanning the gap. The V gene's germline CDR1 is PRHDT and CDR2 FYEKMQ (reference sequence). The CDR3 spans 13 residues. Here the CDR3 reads CASSFGGNYGYTF. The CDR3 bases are TGTGCCAGCAGCTTCGGGGGGAACTATGGCTACACCTTC. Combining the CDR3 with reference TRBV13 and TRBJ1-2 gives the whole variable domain AAGVIQSPRHLIKEKRETATLKCYPIPRHDTVYWYQQGPGQDPQFLISFYEKMQSDKGSIPDRFSAQQFSDYHSELNMSSLELGDSALYFCASSFGGNYGYTFGSGTRLTVV.

CDR3 residues: CASSSGLANTDTQYF. The CDR3, as DNA: TGTGCCAGCAGCTCCGGACTAGCGAACACAGATACGCAGTATTTT. This chain links TRBV5-4 with TRBJ2-3, with 9 bases identical to TRBD2. CDR1 is SGHNT, CDR2 YYREEE, per germline (reference sequence). The V gene end was trimmed by 3 bases and the J gene end by 2 bases; junction bases not matched to a gene: 4. This CDR3 comprises 15 residues. Full variable domain (missing parts from reference TRBV5-4 and TRBJ2-3): ETGVTQSPTHLIKTRGQQVTLRCSSQSGHNTVSWYQQALGQGPQFIFQYYREEENGRGNFPPRFSGLQFPNYSSELNVNALELDDSALYLCASSSGLANTDTQYFGPGTRLTVL.

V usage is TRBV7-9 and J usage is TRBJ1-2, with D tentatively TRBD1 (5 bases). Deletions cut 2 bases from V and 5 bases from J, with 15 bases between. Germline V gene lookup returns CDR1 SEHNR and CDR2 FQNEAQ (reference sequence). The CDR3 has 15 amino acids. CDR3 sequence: CASSLSGGIAYGYTF. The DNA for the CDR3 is TGTGCCAGCAGCTTATCCGGGGGAATAGCATATGGCTACACCTTC. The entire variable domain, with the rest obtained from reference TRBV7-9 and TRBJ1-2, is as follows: DTGVSQNPRHKITKRGQNVTFRCDPISEHNRLYWYRQTLGQGPEFLTYFQNEAQLEKSRLLSDRFSAERPKGSFSTLEIQRTEQGDSAMYLCASSLSGGIAYGYTFGSGTRLTVV.

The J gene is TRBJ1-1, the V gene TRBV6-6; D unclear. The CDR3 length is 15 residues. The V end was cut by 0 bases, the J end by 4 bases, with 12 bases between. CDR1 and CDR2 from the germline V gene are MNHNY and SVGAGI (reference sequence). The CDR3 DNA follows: TGTGCCAGCAGTTACTCGATTCCCCCGGGCACTGAAGCTTTCTTT. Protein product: CASSYSIPPGTEAFF.